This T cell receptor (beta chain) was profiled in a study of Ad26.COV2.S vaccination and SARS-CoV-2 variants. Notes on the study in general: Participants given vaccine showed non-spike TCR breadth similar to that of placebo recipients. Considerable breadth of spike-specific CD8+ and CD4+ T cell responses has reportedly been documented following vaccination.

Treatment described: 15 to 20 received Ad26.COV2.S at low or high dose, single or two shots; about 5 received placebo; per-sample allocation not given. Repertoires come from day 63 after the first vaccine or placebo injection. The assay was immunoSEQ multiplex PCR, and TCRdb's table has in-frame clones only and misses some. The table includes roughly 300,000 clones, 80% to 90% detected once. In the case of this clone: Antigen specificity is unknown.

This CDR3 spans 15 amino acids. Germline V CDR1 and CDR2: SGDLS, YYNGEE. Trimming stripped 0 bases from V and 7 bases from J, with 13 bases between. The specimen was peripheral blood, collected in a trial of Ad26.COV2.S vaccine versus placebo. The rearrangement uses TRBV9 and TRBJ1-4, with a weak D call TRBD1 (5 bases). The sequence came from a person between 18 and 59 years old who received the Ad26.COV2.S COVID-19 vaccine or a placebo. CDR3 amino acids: CASSVAQGSGEKLFF. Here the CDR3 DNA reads TGTGCCAGCAGCGTAGCTCAGGGATCAGGTGAAAAACTGTTTTTT.